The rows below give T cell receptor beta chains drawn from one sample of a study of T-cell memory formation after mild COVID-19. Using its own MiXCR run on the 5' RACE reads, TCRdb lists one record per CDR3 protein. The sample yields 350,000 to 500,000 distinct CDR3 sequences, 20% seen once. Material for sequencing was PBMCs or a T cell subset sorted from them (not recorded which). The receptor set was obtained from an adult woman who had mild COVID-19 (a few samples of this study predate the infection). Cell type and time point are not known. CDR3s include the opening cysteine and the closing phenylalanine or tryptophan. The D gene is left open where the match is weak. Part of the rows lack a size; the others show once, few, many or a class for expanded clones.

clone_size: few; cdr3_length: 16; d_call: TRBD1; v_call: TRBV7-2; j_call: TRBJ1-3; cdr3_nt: TGTGCCAGCAGCACTGTACAGGGGGAAGCGAGAAACACCATATATTTT; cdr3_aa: CASSTVQGEARNTIYF
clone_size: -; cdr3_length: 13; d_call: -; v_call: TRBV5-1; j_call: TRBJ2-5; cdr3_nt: TGCGCCAGCAGGACGGGGGGCATAGAGACCCAGTACTTC; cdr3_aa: CASRTGGIETQYF
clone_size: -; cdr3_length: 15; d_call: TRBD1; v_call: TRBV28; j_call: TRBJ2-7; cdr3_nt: TGTGCCAGCAGAACAACCGGGACAGGGACCTACGAGCAGTACTTC; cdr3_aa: CASRTTGTGTYEQYF
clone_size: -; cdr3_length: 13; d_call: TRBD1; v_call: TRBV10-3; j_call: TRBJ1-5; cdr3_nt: TGTGCCATCAGTGAGGACAGGGATCAGCCCCAGCATTTT; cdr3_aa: CAISEDRDQPQHF
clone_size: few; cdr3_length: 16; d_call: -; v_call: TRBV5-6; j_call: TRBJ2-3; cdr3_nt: TGTGCCAGCAGCTTGTATGGGGGATCTGGCACAGATACGCAGTATTTT; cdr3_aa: CASSLYGGSGTDTQYF
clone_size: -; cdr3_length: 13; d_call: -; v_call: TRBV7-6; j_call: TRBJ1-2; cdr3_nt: TGTGCCAGCAGCTTAGGTCTGGGGAGTGGCTACACCTTC; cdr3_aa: CASSLGLGSGYTF
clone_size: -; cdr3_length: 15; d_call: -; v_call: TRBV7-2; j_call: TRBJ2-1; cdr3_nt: TGTGCCAGCAGCCCCTCCCCGGGACTGAGGGGGAGGCAGTTCTTC; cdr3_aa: CASSPSPGLRGRQFF
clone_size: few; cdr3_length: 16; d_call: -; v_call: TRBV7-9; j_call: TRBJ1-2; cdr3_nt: TGTGCCAGCAGCTTAGTCGGGGACATCCTCAACTATGGCTACACCTTC; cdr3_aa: CASSLVGDILNYGYTF
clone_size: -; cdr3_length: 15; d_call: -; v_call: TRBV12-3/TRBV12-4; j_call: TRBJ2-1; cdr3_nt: TGTGCCAGCACCTCACCCGGGACTTCCTACAATGAGCAGTTCTTC; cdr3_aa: CASTSPGTSYNEQFF
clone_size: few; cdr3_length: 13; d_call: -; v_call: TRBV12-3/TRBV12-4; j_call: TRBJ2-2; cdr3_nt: TGTGCCAGCAGTTCCATGGGAGTGGGGGAGCTGTTTTTT; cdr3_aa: CASSSMGVGELFF
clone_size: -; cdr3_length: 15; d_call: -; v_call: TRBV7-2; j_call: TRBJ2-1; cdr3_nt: TGTGCCAGCAGCCCCGGGGGACAGACATACAATGAGCAGTTCTTC; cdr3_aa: CASSPGGQTYNEQFF
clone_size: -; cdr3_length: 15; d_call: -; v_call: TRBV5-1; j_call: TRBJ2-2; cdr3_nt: TGCGCCAGCAGCTGGGCAGGGGCGAAAACCGGGGAGCTGTTTTTT; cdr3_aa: CASSWAGAKTGELFF
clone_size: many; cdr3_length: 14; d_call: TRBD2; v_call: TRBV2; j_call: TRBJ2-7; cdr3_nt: TGTGCCAGCACCACCCGGGGGGGGGCTCTGGGGCAGTACTTC; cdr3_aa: CASTTRGGALGQYF
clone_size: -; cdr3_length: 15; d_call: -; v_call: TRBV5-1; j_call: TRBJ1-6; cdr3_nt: TGCGCCAGCAGCTTGCGGGCAGGGCGGAATTCACCCCTCCACTTT; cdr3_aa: CASSLRAGRNSPLHF
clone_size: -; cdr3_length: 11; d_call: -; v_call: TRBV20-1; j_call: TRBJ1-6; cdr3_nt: TGCAGTGCCAAACCTACCTTGCCCCTCCACTTT; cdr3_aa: CSAKPTLPLHF
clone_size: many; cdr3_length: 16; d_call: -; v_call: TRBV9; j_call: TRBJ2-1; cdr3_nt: TGTGCCAGCAGCCTAGGAGAACAGCCCCCTTACAATGAGCAGTTCTTC; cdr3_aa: CASSLGEQPPYNEQFF
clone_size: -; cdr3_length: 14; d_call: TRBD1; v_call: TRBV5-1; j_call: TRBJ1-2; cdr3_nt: TGCGCCAGCAGCGTCACCGGGACAGGGCATGGCTACACCTTC; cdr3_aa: CASSVTGTGHGYTF
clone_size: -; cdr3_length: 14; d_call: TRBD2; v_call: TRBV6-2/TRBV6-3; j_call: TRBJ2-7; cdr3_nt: TGTGCCACAAGGTCCTCGGGGGGAATCTACGAGCAGTACTTC; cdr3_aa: CATRSSGGIYEQYF
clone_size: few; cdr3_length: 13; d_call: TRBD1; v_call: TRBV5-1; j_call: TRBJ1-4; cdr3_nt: TGCGCCAGCAGCACAGGACAGGATGAAAAACTGTTTTTT; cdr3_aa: CASSTGQDEKLFF
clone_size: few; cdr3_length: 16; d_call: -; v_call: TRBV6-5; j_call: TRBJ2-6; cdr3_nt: TGTGCCAGCAGTTATACCCAGGACTCTGGGGCCAACGTCCTGACTTTC; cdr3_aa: CASSYTQDSGANVLTF
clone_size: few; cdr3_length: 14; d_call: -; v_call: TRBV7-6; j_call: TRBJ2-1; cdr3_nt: TGTGCCAGCAGACCTGCGCTGGGGAGCAATGAGCAGTTCTTC; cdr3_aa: CASRPALGSNEQFF
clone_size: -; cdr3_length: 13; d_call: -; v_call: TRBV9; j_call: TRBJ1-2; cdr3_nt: TGTGCCAGCAGCACCGGGAGTCACTATGGCTACACCTTC; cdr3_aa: CASSTGSHYGYTF
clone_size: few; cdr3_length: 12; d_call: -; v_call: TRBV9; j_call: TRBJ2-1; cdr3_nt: TGTGCCAGCAGCGCGGACATAAATGAGCAGTTCTTC; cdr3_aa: CASSADINEQFF
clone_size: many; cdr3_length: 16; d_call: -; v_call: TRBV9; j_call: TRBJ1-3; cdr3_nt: TGTGCCAGCAGCGTAGGAGGCGGGAGCTCTGGAAACACCATATATTTT; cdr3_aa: CASSVGGGSSGNTIYF
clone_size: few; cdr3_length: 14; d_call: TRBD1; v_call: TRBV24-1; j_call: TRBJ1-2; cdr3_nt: TGTGCCACCAGTGATGTGGGACAGTGGACCGGCTACACCTTC; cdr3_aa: CATSDVGQWTGYTF
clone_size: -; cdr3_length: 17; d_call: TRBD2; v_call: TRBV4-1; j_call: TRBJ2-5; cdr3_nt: TGCGCCAGCAGCCGCCGACTAGCGGGAGAGGGCGCAGAGACCCAGTACTTC; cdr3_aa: CASSRRLAGEGAETQYF
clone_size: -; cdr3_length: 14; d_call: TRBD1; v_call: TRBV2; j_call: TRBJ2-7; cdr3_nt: TGTGCCAGCAGTGCACTCGGACAGGGGTACGAGCAGTACTTC; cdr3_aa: CASSALGQGYEQYF
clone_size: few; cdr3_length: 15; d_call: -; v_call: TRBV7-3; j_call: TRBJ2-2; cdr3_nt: TGTGCCAGCACCCCCTGGGCAGGGGTGACCGGGGAGCTGTTTTTT; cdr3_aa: CASTPWAGVTGELFF
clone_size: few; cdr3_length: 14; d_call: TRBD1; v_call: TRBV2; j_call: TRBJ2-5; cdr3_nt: TGTGCCAGCAGTGATAGGACAGGAGAAGAGACCCAGTACTTC; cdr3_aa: CASSDRTGEETQYF
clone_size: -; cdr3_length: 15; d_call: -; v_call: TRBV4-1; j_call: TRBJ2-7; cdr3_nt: TGCGCCAGCAGCCAATTCCTACAGGAGATATACGAGCAGTACTTC; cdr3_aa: CASSQFLQEIYEQYF
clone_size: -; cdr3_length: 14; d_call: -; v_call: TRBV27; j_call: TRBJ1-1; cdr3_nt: TGTGCCAGCAGTTTAACTCGGTCGAACACTGAAGCTTTCTTT; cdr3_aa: CASSLTRSNTEAFF
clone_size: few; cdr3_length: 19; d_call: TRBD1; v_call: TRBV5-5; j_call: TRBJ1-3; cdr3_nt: TGTGCCAGCAGCTTGGGGGGACAGGGTCTCGGATACTCTGGAAACACCATATATTTT; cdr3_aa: CASSLGGQGLGYSGNTIYF
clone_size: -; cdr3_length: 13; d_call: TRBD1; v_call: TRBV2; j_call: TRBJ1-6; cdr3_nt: TGTGCCAGTCTACCGGGACAGTATGCACCCCTCCACTTT; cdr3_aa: CASLPGQYAPLHF
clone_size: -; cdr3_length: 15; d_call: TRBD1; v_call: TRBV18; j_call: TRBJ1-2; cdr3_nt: TGTGCCAGCTCACCTGCAGGGGGCGCGGACTATGGCTACACCTTC; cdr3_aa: CASSPAGGADYGYTF
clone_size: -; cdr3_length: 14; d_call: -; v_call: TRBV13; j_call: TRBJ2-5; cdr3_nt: TGTGCCAGTACTGTTAGGGGCAGCCAAGAGACCCAGTACTTC; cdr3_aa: CASTVRGSQETQYF
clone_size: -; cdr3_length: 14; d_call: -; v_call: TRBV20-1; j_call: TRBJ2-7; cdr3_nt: TGCAGTGCTAGACGTCTAGCGCCAGCCTACGAGCAGTACTTC; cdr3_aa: CSARRLAPAYEQYF
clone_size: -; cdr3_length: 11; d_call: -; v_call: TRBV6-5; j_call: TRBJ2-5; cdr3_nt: TGTGCCAGCAGACAAGCCGGGGCCCAGTACTTC; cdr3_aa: CASRQAGAQYF
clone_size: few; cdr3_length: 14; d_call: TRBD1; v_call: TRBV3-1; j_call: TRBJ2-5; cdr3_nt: TGTGCCAGCAGCCCCGGGACAGATCAAGAGACCCAGTACTTC; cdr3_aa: CASSPGTDQETQYF
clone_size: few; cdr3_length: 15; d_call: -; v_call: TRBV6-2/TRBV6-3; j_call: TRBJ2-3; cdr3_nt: TGTGCCAGCAGTACACCGGGACTCTACACAGATACGCAGTATTTT; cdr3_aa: CASSTPGLYTDTQYF
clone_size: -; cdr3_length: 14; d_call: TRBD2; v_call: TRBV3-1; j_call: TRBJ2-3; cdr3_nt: TGTGCCAGCAGCCAAGATGCTAGCGGAGAGGGCCGGTATTTT; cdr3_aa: CASSQDASGEGRYF
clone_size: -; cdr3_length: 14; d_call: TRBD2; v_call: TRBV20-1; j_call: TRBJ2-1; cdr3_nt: TGCAGTGTCTGGCGGCTAGCGGGGAAAAATGAGCAGTTCTTC; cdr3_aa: CSVWRLAGKNEQFF
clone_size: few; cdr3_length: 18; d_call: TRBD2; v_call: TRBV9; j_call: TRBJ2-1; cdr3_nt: TGTGCCAGCAGCGTAGAACTAGCGGCCGACGTAAACGGGAATGAGCAGTTCTTC; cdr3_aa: CASSVELAADVNGNEQFF
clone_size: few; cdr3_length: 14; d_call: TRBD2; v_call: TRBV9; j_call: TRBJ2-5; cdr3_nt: TGTGCCAGCAGCATTGGGACTATCAGGGAGACCCAGTACTTC; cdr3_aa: CASSIGTIRETQYF
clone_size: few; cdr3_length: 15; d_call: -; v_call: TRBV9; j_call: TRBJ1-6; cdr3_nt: TGTGCCAGCAGCCCGGGGGGCGCAGATAATTCACCCCTCCACTTT; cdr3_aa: CASSPGGADNSPLHF
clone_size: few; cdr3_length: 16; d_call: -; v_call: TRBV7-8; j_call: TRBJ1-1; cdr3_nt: TGTGCCAGCAGCTTAGAGTCAGCCATCGGGGGGACTGAAGCTTTCTTT; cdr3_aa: CASSLESAIGGTEAFF
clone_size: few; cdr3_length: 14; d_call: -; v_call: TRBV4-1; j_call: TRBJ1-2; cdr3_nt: TGCGCCAGCAGCCAGGCGGGGAGCAACTATGGCTACACCTTC; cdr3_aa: CASSQAGSNYGYTF
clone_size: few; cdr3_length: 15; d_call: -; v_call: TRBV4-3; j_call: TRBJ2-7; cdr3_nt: TGCGCCAGCAGCCAGCGACTAAATACCGGCGGGGAGCAGTACTTC; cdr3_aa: CASSQRLNTGGEQYF
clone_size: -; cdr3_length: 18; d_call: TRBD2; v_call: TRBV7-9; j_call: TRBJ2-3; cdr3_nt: TGTGCCAGCAGCTTAGAAATGGGTTGGCAGCGGGAGAGTGATACGCAGTATTTT; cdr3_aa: CASSLEMGWQRESDTQYF
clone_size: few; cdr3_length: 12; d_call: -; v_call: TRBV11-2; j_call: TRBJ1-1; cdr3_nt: TGTGCCAGCAGCTTCTCAGGGGTTGAAGCTTTCTTT; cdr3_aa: CASSFSGVEAFF
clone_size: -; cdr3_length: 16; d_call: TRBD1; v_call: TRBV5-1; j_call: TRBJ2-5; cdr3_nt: TGCGCCAGCAGCAAATCCGGGACAGGGGCCCAAGAGACCCAGTACTTC; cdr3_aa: CASSKSGTGAQETQYF
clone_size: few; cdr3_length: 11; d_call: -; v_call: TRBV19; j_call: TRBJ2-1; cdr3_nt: TGTGCCAGTGGACTCCACAATGAGCAGTTCTTC; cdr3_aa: CASGLHNEQFF
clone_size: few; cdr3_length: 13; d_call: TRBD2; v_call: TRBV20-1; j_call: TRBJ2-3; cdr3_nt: TGCAGTGCTACGGGACTAGCAATAGATACGCAGTATTTT; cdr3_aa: CSATGLAIDTQYF
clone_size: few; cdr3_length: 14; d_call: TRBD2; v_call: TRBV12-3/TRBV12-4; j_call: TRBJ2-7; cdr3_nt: TGTGCCAGCAGGCGAGGGACTAGCGGATACGAGCAGTACTTC; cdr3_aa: CASRRGTSGYEQYF
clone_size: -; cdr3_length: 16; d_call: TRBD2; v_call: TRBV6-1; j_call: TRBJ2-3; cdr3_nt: TGTGCCAGCATGATGTCTAGCGGGATACCCACAGATACGCAGTATTTT; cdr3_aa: CASMMSSGIPTDTQYF
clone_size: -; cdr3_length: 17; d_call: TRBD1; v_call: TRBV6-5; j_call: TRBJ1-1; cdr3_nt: TGTGCCAGCAGTTACTCAAGGACAGGGGCCCCAGACACTGAAGCTTTCTTT; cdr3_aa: CASSYSRTGAPDTEAFF
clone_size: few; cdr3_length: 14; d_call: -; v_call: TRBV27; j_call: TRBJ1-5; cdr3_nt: TGTGCCAGCAGTTCAGGGGTAGGCAATCAGCCCCAGCATTTT; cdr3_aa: CASSSGVGNQPQHF
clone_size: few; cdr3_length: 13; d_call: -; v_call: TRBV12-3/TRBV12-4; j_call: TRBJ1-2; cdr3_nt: TGTGCCAGCAGTTTCGGCAGGGCATTTGGCTACACCTTC; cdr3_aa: CASSFGRAFGYTF